The rows below give T cell receptor beta chains drawn from one sample of a study of blood T cell repertoires in COVID-19. Using immunoSEQ multiplex PCR, the repertoire was profiled, and TCRdb retains in-frame clones only, with some absent. This table has about 180,000 clones, approximately 80% appearing once. The sequenced sample was peripheral blood. These receptors came from a human donor in a cohort sampled during active COVID-19. CDR3s include the opening cysteine and the closing phenylalanine or tryptophan. A D gene is named only where the DNA matches it firmly. Some rows mark clone size as missing; the rest say once, few, many or name a class of expanded clone.

TRBJ2-5	.	TRBV7-2	.	TGTGCCAGCAGCTTCGGCGGACAGCAGGAGGAGACCCAGTACTTC	CASSFGGQQEETQYF
TRBJ2-2	.	TRBV6-5	TRBD2	TGTGCCAGCAGAGCTGCGGGAGGACCCACCGGGGAGCTGTTTTTT	CASRAAGGPTGELFF
TRBJ1-3	.	TRBV2	.	TGTGCCAGCATTCTAAGCCCGTCAGGAAACACCATATATTTT	CASILSPSGNTIYF
TRBJ1-5	.	TRBV10-2	.	TGCGCCAGCACCGAAGCCCCTTATCAGCCCCAGCATTTT	CASTEAPYQPQHF
TRBJ1-1	.	TRBV4-2	.	TGTGCCAGCAGCCAAGACTTCGCGGGGAGCAAGACTGAAGCTTTCTTT	CASSQDFAGSKTEAFF
TRBJ2-1	few	TRBV4-3	TRBD1	TGCGCCAGCAGCCAAGATGGGACAGGGATCTTTGAGCAGTTCTTC	CASSQDGTGIFEQFF
TRBJ2-3	.	TRBV15	TRBD1	TGTGCCACCAGCAGAGTCCCCGGGACAGGGGCTACTAGCACAGATACGCAGTATTTT	CATSRVPGTGATSTDTQYF
TRBJ1-5	few	TRBV19	TRBD1	TGTGCCAGTAAGGGGGCGATGGAACAGCCCCAGCATTTT	CASKGAMEQPQHF
TRBJ2-5	.	TRBV9	.	TGTGCCAGCAGCGCCACCCAGGGTTACCAAGAGACCCAGTACTTC	CASSATQGYQETQYF
TRBJ1-1	.	TRBV12-5	TRBD1	TGTGCTAGTGGTTTCCGGACCGGGACAGGGGACACTGAAGCTTTCTTT	CASGFRTGTGDTEAFF
TRBJ2-7	.	TRBV6-9	.	TGTGCCAGCAGTTATTCAGGAGGTGACACTATACATTTC	CASSYSGGDTIHF
TRBJ2-7	.	TRBV20-1	.	TGCAGTGCCCCGCAGGTGTTCGAGCAGTACTTC	CSAPQVFEQYF
TRBJ2-1	.	TRBV4-3	.	TGCGCCAGCAGCCAAGAGGGTGGGCGTCACAATGAGCAGTTCTTC	CASSQEGGRHNEQFF
TRBJ2-2	.	TRBV27	TRBD2	TGTGCCACAGTGGGGACTAGCCGCACCGGGGAGCTGTTTTTT	CATVGTSRTGELFF
TRBJ1-5	.	TRBV6-1	.	TGTGCCAGCAGTGAAGGTTTAGGCAATCAGCCCCAGCATTTT	CASSEGLGNQPQHF
TRBJ2-2	once	TRBV24-1	.	TGTGCCACCAGTGTCGGGACATTATACACCGGGGAGCTGTTTTTT	CATSVGTLYTGELFF
TRBJ2-5	.	TRBV4-1	.	TGCGCCAGCAGCCAAGGGGGAGGGGGGCAAGAGACCCAGTACTTC	CASSQGGGGQETQYF
TRBJ2-5	.	TRBV11-2	TRBD1	TGTGCCAGCAGCCTGGGACAGGGGAGAGAGACCCAGTACTTC	CASSLGQGRETQYF
TRBJ1-4	.	TRBV19	.	TGTGCCAGTAGTCCAGATTCGCGGACTGCGTTTAATGAAAAACTGTTTTTT	CASSPDSRTAFNEKLFF
TRBJ1-2	.	TRBV2	.	TGTGCCAGCAGTGCCCAGGGAAGAGGTGGCTACACCTTC	CASSAQGRGGYTF
TRBJ2-1	.	TRBV24-1	TRBD2	TGTGCCACCAGTGATGCGGCTAGCGGGGAAAATGAGCAGTTCTTC	CATSDAASGENEQFF
TRBJ2-7	.	TRBV7-9	.	TGTGCCAGCAGCAGACAGGTCTCCTACGAGCAGTACTTC	CASSRQVSYEQYF
TRBJ2-1	.	TRBV11-1	TRBD1	TGTGCCAGCAGCTTTCAAGGGGGCACTGAGCAGTTCTTC	CASSFQGGTEQFF
TRBJ1-2	.	TRBV7-3	.	TGTGCCAGCAGCTTAACGGGGGGGCCCTATGGCTACACCTTC	CASSLTGGPYGYTF
TRBJ1-5	.	TRBV2	.	TGTGCCAGCAGGCAGGACAAGGACCAGCCCCAGCATTTT	CASRQDKDQPQHF
TRBJ2-3	once	TRBV19	TRBD2	TGTGCCAGTAGTACCCTAGCGGGAGGGCTCACAGATACGCAGTATTTT	CASSTLAGGLTDTQYF
TRBJ1-5	once	TRBV5-5	.	TGTGCCAGCAGCGGACTAAGGGGGGGCGGCAATCAGCCCCAGCATTTT	CASSGLRGGGNQPQHF
TRBJ2-7	.	TRBV11-2	.	TGTGCCAGCAGCTCTGGAGGAAGCTCCTACGAGCAGTACTTC	CASSSGGSSYEQYF
TRBJ2-1	.	TRBV7-2	TRBD2	TGTGCCAGCAGCCCGTTCCGGGGGGGCGAAGAGCAGTTCTTC	CASSPFRGGEEQFF
TRBJ2-5	.	TRBV25-1	.	TGTGCCAGCGCCCGGGACATCCAAGAGACCCAGTACTTC	CASARDIQETQYF
TRBJ2-7	.	TRBV6-5	TRBD1	TGTGCCAGCAGGACAGGGGGCGGCGAGCAGTACTTC	CASRTGGGEQYF
TRBJ2-5	.	TRBV7-2	.	TGTGCCAGCAGCCCCCGGGACGGGGGGACCCAGTACTTC	CASSPRDGGTQYF
TRBJ2-1	once	TRBV24-1	.	TGTGCCACCCGACCGGGTTCGGACTACAATGAGCAGTTCTTC	CATRPGSDYNEQFF